This TCR beta chain was identified in a study of cytomegalovirus exposure and HLA in healthy donors. PCR amplification relied on 60 Vbeta primers (plus 13 Jbeta primers). The method was immunoSEQ multiplex PCR; TCRdb's version includes in-frame clones alone and lacks a portion of them. The table records around 130,000 clones, 79% of them present only once. Trimming took 3 bases from V and 5 from J; bases not matched to a gene: 14. Germline V gives CDR1 MDHEN, CDR2 SYDVKM. The CDR3 consists of 18 residues. This sequence was found in a man younger than 35 in good health and CMV-seronegative. This chain links TRBV28 with TRBJ2-2; 8 nucleotides agree with TRBD2. Sequenced sample: PBMCs. The CDR3 sequence: CASSFSTQAGVRTGELFF. CDR3 DNA sequence: TGTGCCAGCAGTTTTTCGACGCAAGCGGGAGTGCGGACCGGGGAGCTGTTTTTT.